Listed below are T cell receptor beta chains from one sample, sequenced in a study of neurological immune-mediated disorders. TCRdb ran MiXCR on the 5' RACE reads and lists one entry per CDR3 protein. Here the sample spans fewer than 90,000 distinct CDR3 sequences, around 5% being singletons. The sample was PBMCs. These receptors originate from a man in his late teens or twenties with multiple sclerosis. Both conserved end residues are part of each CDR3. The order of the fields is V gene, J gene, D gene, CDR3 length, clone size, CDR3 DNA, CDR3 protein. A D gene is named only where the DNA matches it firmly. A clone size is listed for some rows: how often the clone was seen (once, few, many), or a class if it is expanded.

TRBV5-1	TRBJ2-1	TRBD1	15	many	TGCGCCAGCAGCTTGCTGGACAGGGGTCGCAATGAGCAGTTCTTC	CASSLLDRGRNEQFF
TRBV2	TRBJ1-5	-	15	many	TGTGCCAGCAGAGGGACCGGGACCCACAATCAGCCCCAGCATTTT	CASRGTGTHNQPQHF
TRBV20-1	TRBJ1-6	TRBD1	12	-	TGCAGTGCTCAACGACAGGGCACACCCCTCAACTTT	CSAQRQGTPLNF
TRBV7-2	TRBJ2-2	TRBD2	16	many	TGTGCCAGCAGCCGAATAGCGGGAGGCGACACCGGGGAGCTGTTTTTT	CASSRIAGGDTGELFF
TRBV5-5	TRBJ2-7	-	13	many	TGTGCCAGCAGCTACGCAGGGGAAGGCGAGCAGTACTTC	CASSYAGEGEQYF
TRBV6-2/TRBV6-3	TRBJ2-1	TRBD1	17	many	TGTGCCAGCAGTTCCCCGGGACAGGGGAGGGGGTGGTATGAGCAGTTCTTC	CASSSPGQGRGWYEQFF
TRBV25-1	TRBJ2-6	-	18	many	TGTGCCAGCAGTGAATATCAGGGGTTCAGCTCTGGGGCCAACGTCCTGACTTTC	CASSEYQGFSSGANVLTF
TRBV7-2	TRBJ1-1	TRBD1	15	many	TGTGCCAGCAGCTTGTCCGGGACAGCGAACACTGAAGCTTTCTTT	CASSLSGTANTEAFF
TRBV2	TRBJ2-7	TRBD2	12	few	TGTGCCAGCATACTAGCGGGAGACGAGCAGTACTTC	CASILAGDEQYF
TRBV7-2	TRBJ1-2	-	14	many	TGTGCCAGCAGCCCCCCACAGGGAACCTATGGCTACACCTTC	CASSPPQGTYGYTF
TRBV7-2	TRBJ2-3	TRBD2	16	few	TGTGCCAGCAGCCCTCTACGACTAGCAATGTCAGATACGCAGTATTTT	CASSPLRLAMSDTQYF
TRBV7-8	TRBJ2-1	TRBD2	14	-	TGTGCCACAAAGCCGGGGACTAGTCCCAATGAGCAGTTCTTC	CATKPGTSPNEQFF
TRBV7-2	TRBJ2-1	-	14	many	TGTGCCAGCAGCCCCATGGGGGATTACAATGAGCAGTTCTTC	CASSPMGDYNEQFF
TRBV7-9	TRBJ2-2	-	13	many	TGTGCCAGCACGGGGTTGGCGACCGGGGAGCTGTTTTTT	CASTGLATGELFF
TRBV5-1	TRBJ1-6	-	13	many	TGCGCCAGCAGCTTGAAGGGGTTCTCACCCCTCAACTTT	CASSLKGFSPLNF
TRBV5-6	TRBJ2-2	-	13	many	TGTGCCAGCAGCTCCTGGGTTCCGGGGGAGCTGTTTTTT	CASSSWVPGELFF
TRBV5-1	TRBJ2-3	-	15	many	TGCGCCAGCAGCTCCGGACATGTTGGGCCAGATACGCAGTATTTT	CASSSGHVGPDTQYF
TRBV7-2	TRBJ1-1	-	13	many	TGTGCCACCTTCGACAGGATGAACACTGAAGCTTTCTTT	CATFDRMNTEAFF
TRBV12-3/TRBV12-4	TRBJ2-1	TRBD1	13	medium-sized	TGTGCCAGCAGTTTATCACAGGGGAATGAGCAGTTCTTC	CASSLSQGNEQFF
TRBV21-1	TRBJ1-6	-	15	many	TGTGCCAGCAGCAACCGGATCTTACTTGATTCACCCCTCAACTTT	CASSNRILLDSPLNF
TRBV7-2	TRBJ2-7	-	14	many	TGTGCCAGCGGTCGAGACACCCTTACCTACGAGCAGTACTTC	CASGRDTLTYEQYF
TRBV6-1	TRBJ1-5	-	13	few	TGTGCCACCCCCCCGGGTGGCAATCAGCCCCAGAATTTT	CATPPGGNQPQNF
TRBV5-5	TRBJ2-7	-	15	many	TGTGCCAGCAGCTTACAGGGAGGGGAGAACTACGAGCAGTACTTC	CASSLQGGENYEQYF
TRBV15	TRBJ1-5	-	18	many	TGTGCCACTACCAACCGGGGTGGCAGGGCGAATAGCAATCAGCCCCAGCATTTT	CATTNRGGRANSNQPQHF
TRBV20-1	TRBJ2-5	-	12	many	TGCAGTGCTAGGGCCCCGGGAGAGGACCAGTACTTC	CSARAPGEDQYF
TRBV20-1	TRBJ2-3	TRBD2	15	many	TGCAGTGCTAGCGACCCCACTAGCGGGGCAGATACGCAGTATTTT	CSASDPTSGADTQYF
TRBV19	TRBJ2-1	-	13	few	TGTGCCAGTAGTCTGACAGCGCCGAATGAGCAGTTCTTC	CASSLTAPNEQFF
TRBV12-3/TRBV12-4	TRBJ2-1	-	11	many	TGTGCCAGCAGTTCACAGCCTGAGCAGTTCTTC	CASSSQPEQFF
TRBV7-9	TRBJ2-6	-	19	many	TGTGCCAGCAGCACTGTCCGAGGACAGAGGACCTCTGGGGCCAACGTCCTGACTTTC	CASSTVRGQRTSGANVLTF
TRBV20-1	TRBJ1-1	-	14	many	TGCAGTGCTAGAGATCAGGGTATGAACACTGAAGCTTTCTTT	CSARDQGMNTEAFF
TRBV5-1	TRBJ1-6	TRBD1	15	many	TGCGCCAGCAGCTTGTCGGGACAGGTGCTCTCACCCCTCCACTTT	CASSLSGQVLSPLHF